This TCR beta chain was recovered during a study of shared clonotypes between healthy human individuals. Overall study: CD4 naive cells filled three plates per donor, CD4 memory three, CD8 naive two and CD8 memory one.

The study, taken as a whole, reports: Since donors were few, the genetic and exposure-history diversity represented was limited. Sequencing of the sorted subsets was shown by rarefaction to be incomplete despite large depth.

Positive CCR7 selection of CD45RO-negative cells yielded the naive CD8 cells, and terminally differentiated effector memory CD45RA+ cells were excluded. This CDR3 has 15 residues. CDR1 is MGHRA and CDR2 is YSYEKL in the germline V gene. Deletions cut 6 bases from V and 0 bases from J, with 15 bases between. Regarding this clone: The antigen remains unidentified.

Using 200 ng DNA, 25,000 to 35,000 T cell genomes, the sorted-subset replicate PCRs were run. Clones were read by immunoSEQ multiplex PCR, and TCRdb kept only the in-frame ones, dropping some. The sample includes roughly 850,000 clones, about 96% of them seen just once. The sequence derives from a young man in good health. Sequenced input: naive CD8+ T cells sorted from blood. The chain employs TRBV4-1 and TRBJ2-7; D is uncertain. Here the CDR3 DNA reads TGCGCCAGCAGGAGACTGGCTGAAAGCTCCTACGAGCAGTACTTC. This sequence encodes CASRRLAESSYEQYF.